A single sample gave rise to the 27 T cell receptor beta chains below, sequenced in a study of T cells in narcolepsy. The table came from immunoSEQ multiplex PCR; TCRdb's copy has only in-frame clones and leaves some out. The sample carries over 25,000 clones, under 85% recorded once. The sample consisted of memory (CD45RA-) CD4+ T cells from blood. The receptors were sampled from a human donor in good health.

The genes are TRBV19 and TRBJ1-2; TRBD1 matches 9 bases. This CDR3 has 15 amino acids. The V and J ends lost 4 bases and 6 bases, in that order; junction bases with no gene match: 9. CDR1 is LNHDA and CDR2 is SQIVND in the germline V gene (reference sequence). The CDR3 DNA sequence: TGTGCCAGTAGTAGTGACCCCGGGACAGGGAATGGCTACACCTTC. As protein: CASSSDPGTGNGYTF.

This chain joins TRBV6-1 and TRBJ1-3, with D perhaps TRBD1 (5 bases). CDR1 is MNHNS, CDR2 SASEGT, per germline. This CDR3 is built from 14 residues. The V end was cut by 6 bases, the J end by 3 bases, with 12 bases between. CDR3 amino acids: CASRPQGGGNTIYF. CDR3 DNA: TGTGCCAGCAGGCCTCAGGGAGGTGGAAACACCATATATTTT.

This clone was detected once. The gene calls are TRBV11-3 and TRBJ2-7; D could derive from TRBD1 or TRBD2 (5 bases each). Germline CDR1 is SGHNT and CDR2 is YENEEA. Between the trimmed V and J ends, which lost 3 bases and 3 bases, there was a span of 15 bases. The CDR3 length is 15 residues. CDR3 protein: CASSFYGTGNYEQYF. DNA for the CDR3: TGTGCCAGCAGCTTCTACGGGACGGGGAACTACGAGCAGTACTTC.

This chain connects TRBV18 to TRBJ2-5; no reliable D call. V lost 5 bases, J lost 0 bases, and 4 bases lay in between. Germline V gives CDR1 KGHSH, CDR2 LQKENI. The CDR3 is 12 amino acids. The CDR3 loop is CASSSNQETQYF. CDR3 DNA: TGTGCCAGCTCATCAAACCAAGAGACCCAGTACTTC.

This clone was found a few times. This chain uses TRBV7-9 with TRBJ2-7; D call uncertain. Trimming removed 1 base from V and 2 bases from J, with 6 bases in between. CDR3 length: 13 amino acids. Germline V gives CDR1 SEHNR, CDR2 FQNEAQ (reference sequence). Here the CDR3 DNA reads TGTGCCAGCAGCTTAGGGGTTCCCTACGAGCAGTACTTC. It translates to CASSLGVPYEQYF.

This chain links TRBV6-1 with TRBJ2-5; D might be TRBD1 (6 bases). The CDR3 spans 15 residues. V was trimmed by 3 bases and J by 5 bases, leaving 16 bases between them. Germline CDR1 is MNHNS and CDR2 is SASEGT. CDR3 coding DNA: TGTGCCAGCAGTGAGTATGGCAGGGGTGAGGAGACCCAGTACTTC. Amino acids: CASSEYGRGEETQYF.

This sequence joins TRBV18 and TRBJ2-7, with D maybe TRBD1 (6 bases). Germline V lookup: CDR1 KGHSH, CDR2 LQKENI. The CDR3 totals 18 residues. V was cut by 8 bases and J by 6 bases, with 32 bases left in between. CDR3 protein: CASPNAKWTANTTGEQYF. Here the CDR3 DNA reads TGTGCCAGCCCAAATGCCAAATGGACAGCAAATACAACAGGCGAGCAGTACTTC.

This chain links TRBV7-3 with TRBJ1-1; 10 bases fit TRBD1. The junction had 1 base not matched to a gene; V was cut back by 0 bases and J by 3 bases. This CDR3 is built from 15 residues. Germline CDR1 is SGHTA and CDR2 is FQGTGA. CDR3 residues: CASSLTGQGHTEAFF. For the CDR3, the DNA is TGTGCCAGCAGCTTAACGGGACAGGGGCACACTGAAGCTTTCTTT.

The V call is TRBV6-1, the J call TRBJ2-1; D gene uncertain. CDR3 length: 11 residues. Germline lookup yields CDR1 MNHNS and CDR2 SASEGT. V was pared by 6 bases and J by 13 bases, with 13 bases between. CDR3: CASSLQVGQFF. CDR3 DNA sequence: TGTGCCAGCAGCCTACAAGTAGGACAGTTCTTC.

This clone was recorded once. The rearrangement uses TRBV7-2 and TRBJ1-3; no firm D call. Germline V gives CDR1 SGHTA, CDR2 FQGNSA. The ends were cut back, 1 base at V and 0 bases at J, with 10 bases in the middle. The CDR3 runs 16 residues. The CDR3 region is CASSLGQANSGNTIYF. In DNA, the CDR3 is TGTGCCAGCAGCTTAGGGCAGGCCAACTCTGGAAACACCATATATTTT.

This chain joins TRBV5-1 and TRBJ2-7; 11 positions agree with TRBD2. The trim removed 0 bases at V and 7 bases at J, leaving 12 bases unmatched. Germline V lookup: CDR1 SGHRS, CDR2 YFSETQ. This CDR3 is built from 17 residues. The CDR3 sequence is CASSLGSSGRALGEQYF. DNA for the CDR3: TGCGCCAGCAGCTTGGGGAGTAGCGGGAGGGCCCTTGGGGAGCAGTACTTC.

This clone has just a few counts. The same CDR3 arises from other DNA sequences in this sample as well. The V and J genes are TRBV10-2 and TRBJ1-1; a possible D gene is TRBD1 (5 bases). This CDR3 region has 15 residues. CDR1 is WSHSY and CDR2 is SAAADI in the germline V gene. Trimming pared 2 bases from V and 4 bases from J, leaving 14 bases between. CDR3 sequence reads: CASSERGRLGTEAFF. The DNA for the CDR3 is TGCGCCAGCAGTGAGAGGGGCCGCTTGGGCACTGAAGCTTTCTTT.

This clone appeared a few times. The CDR3 DNA follows: TGTGCCAGCAGCCAGGACGGTTATCAGCCCCAGCATTTT. Translating gives CASSQDGYQPQHF. The rearrangement joins TRBV7-9 to TRBJ1-5; D gene unclear. In germline, CDR1 is SEHNR, CDR2 FQNEAQ (reference sequence). CDR3 length equals 13 residues. The V end lost 5 bases, the J end lost 5 bases, and 10 bases lay between the germline ends.

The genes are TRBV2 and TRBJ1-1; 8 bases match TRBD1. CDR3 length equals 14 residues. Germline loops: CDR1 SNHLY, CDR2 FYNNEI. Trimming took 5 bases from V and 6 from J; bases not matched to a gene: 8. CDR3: CASSSTGGSAEAFF. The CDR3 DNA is TGTGCCAGCAGTTCAACAGGGGGTAGCGCTGAAGCTTTCTTT.

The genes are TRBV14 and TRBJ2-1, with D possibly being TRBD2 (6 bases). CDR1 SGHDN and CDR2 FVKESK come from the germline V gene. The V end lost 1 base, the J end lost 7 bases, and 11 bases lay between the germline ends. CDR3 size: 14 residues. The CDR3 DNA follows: TGTGCCAGCAGCCAAGCAAAGGGGAGGAATGAGCAGTTCTTC. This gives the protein CASSQAKGRNEQFF.

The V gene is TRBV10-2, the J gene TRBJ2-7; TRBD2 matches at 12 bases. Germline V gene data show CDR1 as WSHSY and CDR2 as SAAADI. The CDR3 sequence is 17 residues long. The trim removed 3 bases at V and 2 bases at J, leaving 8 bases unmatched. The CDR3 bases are TGCGCCAGCAGTGATCTAGCGGGAGGGACGGATACCTACGAGCAGTACTTC. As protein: CASSDLAGGTDTYEQYF.

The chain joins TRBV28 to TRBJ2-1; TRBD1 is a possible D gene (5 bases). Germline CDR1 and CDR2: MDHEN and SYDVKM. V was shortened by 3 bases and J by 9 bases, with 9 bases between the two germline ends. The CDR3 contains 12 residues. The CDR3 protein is CASSFRAGEQFF. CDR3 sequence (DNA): TGTGCCAGCAGTTTCAGGGCCGGTGAGCAGTTCTTC.

In nucleotides, the CDR3 is TGTGCCAGTAGTATAGATTACCGCAATGAGCAGTTCTTC. Translated: CASSIDYRNEQFF. The J gene is TRBJ2-1, the V gene TRBV19; D is unresolved. Trimming removed 0 bases at V and 6 bases at J, with 6 bases between. Germline V gene lookup returns CDR1 LNHDA and CDR2 SQIVND (reference sequence). The CDR3 is 13 amino acids.

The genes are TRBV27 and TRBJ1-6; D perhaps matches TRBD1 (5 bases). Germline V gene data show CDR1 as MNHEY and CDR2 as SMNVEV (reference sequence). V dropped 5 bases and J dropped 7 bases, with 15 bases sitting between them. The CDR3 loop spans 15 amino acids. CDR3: CASSPERWGNSPLHF. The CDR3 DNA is TGTGCCAGCAGTCCGGAACGATGGGGGAATTCACCCCTCCACTTT.

CDR3 sequence (DNA): TGTGCCAGCAGCTCGGGGAGCAGGCTCCACTTT. Protein: CASSSGSRLHF. The chain carries TRBV5-4 and TRBJ1-6, with D hard to call. CDR1 and CDR2 (germline): SGHNT, YYREEE (reference sequence). The V end lost 3 bases, the J end lost 16 bases, and 11 bases lay between the germline ends. This CDR3 has 11 amino acids. The full variable domain, completed using reference TRBV5-4 and TRBJ1-6, is ETGVTQSPTHLIKTRGQQVTLRCSSQSGHNTVSWYQQALGQGPQFIFQYYREEENGRGNFPPRFSGLQFPNYSSELNVNALELDDSALYLCASSSGSRLHFGNGTRLTVT.

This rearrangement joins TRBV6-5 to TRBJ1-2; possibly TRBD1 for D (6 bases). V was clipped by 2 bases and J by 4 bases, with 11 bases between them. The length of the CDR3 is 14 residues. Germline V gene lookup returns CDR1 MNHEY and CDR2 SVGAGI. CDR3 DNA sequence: TGTGCCAGCAGTTACGGAGGACAGATCTATGGCTACACCTTC. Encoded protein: CASSYGGQIYGYTF.

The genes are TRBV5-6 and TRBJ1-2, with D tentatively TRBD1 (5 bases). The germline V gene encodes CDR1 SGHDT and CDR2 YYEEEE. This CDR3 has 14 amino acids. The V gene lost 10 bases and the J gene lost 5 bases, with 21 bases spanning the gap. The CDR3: CASWARGTWYGYTF. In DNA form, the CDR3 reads TGTGCCTCCTGGGCTAGGGGTACATGGTATGGCTACACCTTC.

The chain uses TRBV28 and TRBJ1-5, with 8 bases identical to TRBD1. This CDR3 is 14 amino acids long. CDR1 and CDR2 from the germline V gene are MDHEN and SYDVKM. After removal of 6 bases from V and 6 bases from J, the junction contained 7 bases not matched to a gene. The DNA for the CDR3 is TGTGCCAGCAGCTCGACAGGGGCGGCTCAGCCCCAGCATTTT. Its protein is CASSSTGAAQPQHF.

CDR3: CASSLVPLAGGPETQYF. The DNA of the CDR3 is TGTGCCAGCAGCTTAGTGCCCCTAGCGGGAGGGCCGGAGACCCAGTACTTC. The chain recombines TRBV7-9 with TRBJ2-5; 12 bases match TRBD2. Germline V lookup: CDR1 SEHNR, CDR2 FQNEAQ (reference sequence). The J segment lost 5 bases and the V segment lost 1 base, leaving 8 bases of the junction unmatched. The CDR3 totals 17 residues. The entire variable domain, with the rest obtained from reference TRBV7-9 and TRBJ2-5, is as follows: DTGVSQNPRHKITKRGQNVTFRCDPISEHNRLYWYRQTLGQGPEFLTYFQNEAQLEKSRLLSDRFSAERPKGSFSTLEIQRTEQGDSAMYLCASSLVPLAGGPETQYFGPGTRLLVL.

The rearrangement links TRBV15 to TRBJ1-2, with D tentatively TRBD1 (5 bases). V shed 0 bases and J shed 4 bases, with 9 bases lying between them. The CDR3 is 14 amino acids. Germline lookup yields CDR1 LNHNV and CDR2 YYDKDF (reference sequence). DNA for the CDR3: TGTGCCACCAGCAGAGAAAAGGGACCCTATGGCTACACCTTC. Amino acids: CATSREKGPYGYTF.

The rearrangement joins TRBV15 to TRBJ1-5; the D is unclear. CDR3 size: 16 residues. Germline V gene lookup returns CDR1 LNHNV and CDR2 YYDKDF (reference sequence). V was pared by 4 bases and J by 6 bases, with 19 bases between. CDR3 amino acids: CATSTREGRGGQPQHF. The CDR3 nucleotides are TGTGCCACCAGCACGCGGGAAGGCCGAGGCGGTCAGCCCCAGCATTTT.

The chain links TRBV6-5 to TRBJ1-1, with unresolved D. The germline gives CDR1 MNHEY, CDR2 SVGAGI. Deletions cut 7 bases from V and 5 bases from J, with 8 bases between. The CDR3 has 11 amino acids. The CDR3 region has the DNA TGTGCCAGCACCTGGGTTACTGAAGCTTTCTTT. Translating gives CASTWVTEAFF.